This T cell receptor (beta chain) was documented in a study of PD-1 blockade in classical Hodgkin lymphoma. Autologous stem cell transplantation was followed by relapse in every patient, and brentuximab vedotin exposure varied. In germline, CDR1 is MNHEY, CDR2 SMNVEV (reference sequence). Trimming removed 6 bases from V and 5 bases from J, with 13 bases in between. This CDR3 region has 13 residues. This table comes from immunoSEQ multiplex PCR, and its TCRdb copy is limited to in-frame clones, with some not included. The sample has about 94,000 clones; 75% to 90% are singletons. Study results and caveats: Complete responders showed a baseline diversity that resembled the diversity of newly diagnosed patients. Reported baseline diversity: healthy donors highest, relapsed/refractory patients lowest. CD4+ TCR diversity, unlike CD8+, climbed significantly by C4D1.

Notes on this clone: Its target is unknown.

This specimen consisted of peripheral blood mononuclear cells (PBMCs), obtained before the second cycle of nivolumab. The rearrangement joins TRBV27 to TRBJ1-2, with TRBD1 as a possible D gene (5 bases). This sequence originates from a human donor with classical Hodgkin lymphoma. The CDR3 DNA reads TGTGCCAGCAGCCCAGGGAGGGATTATGGCTACACCTTC. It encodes CASSPGRDYGYTF.